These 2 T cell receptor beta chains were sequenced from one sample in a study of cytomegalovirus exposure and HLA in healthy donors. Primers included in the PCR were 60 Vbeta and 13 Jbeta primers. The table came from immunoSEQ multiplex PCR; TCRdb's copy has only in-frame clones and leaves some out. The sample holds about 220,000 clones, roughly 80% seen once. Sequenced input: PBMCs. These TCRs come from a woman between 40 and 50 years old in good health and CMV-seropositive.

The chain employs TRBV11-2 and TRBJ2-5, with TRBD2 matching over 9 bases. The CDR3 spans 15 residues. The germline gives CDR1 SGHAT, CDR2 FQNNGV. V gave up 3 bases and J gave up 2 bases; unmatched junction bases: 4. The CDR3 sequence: CASSFGAGGQETQYF. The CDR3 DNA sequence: TGTGCCAGCAGCTTCGGGGCGGGGGGGCAAGAGACCCAGTACTTC.

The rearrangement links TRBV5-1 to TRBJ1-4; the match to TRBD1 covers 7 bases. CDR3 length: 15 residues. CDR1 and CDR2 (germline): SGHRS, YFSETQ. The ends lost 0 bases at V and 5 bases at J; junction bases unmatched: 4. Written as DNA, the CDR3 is TGCGCCAGCAGCTTGGCCCTGACAGGGAATGAAAAACTGTTTTTT. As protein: CASSLALTGNEKLFF.